This T cell receptor beta chain was captured in a study of preoperative IRX-2 immunotherapy in early breast cancer. Germline V CDR1 and CDR2: MGHRA, YSYEKL. The V end lost 0 bases, the J end lost 8 bases, and 16 bases lay between the germline ends. This CDR3 contains 15 residues. This sample's treatment: preoperative locoregional IRX-2 cytokine immunotherapy. Patients received preoperative, locoregional IRX-2 cytokine immunotherapy in a phase Ib study. Clones were sequenced by immunoSEQ multiplex PCR, and TCRdb holds only the in-frame ones, with some missing. Found here are 20,000 to 30,000 clones, about 83% of them singletons; the top ten hold 2% to 2.5%.

The chain uses TRBV4-1 and TRBJ1-2; D is unresolved. The specimen comprised lymph node tissue, sampled before IRX-2 immunotherapy. This TCR was sampled from a human donor with breast cancer. This CDR3 reads CASSQDYSRVGGYTF. The CDR3 nucleotides read TGCGCCAGCAGCCAAGATTACAGTAGGGTCGGCGGCTACACCTTC.